This is a list of T cell receptor beta chains from one sample in a study of cytomegalovirus exposure and HLA in healthy donors. Some clones are missing from TCRdb's copy, which holds only in-frame ones; the method was immunoSEQ multiplex PCR. In the table there are about 180,000 clones, roughly 82% of which are singletons. Sequencing was performed on PBMCs. The receptors stem from a man aged 35 to 55 in good health and CMV-seronegative. The CDR3 runs from the conserved cysteine through the conserved F or W. Each record gives: V gene, D gene, clone size, J gene, CDR3 DNA, CDR3 protein. The D gene is left open where the match is weak. A row's size may be missing; if present it is once, few, many or a size class.

TRBV9,TRBD2,NA,TRBJ2-3,TGTGCCAGCAGCGTAGATATTGGGAGGGGAGGTGCAGATACGCAGTATTTT,CASSVDIGRGGADTQYF
TRBV30,TRBD2,NA,TRBJ2-3,TGTGCCTGGACCCGACTAGCTGGTGATACGCAGTATTTT,CAWTRLAGDTQYF
TRBV5-1,NA,NA,TRBJ2-3,TGCGCCAGCAGCCCCCGGGCAAGCGGAGGGCGGGATACGCAGTATTTT,CASSPRASGGRDTQYF
TRBV19,TRBD2,once,TRBJ2-1,TGTGCCAGTACCGCCCGGGCATTGGCGGGAGGGTTAAATGAGCAGTTCTTC,CASTARALAGGLNEQFF
TRBV29-1,NA,NA,TRBJ1-2,TGCAGCGTTCCTCTGGGACAATCTTTAGGGGGCTACACCTTC,CSVPLGQSLGGYTF
TRBV5-1,NA,NA,TRBJ1-2,TGCGCCAGCAGCGGAGGGGGGGGCAGTAACTATGGCTACACCTTC,CASSGGGGSNYGYTF
TRBV28,TRBD1,once,TRBJ1-2,TGTGCCAGCAGTTTATGGGGGAGGACAGGGCTAAACTATGGCTACACCTTC,CASSLWGRTGLNYGYTF
TRBV11-2,TRBD1,NA,TRBJ1-2,TGTGCCAGCAGCTTAACGACAGGGGGCCTCAAGACCTATGGCTACACCTTC,CASSLTTGGLKTYGYTF
TRBV2,NA,few,TRBJ1-6,TGTGCCAGCAGTGAGGGGCAGGGCTCTTCACCCCTCCACTTT,CASSEGQGSSPLHF
TRBV9,NA,NA,TRBJ2-7,TGTGCCAGCAGCGTAGGTGTCGGCTACGAGCAGTACTTC,CASSVGVGYEQYF
TRBV28,TRBD2,NA,TRBJ2-3,TGTGCCGCCGAGACTAGCGGGAGGGCCAAAGATACGCAGTATTTT,CAAETSGRAKDTQYF
TRBV27,NA,few,TRBJ1-5,TGTGCCAGCAGTTCCCCGTTGGGTGTAACAGTCCCCGGCAATCAGCCCCAGCATTTT,CASSSPLGVTVPGNQPQHF
TRBV5-1,TRBD2,NA,TRBJ2-1,TGCGCCAGCAGCTGGGGTAGCGGGAAATATAATGAGCAGTTCTTC,CASSWGSGKYNEQFF
TRBV29-1,TRBD1,NA,TRBJ2-2,TGCAGCGTTAAGGGACAGGGGTCGAACACCGGGGAGCTGTTTTTT,CSVKGQGSNTGELFF
TRBV19,NA,NA,TRBJ2-2,TGTGCCAGTAGTAAGGGGCAGGGGCGGATACTGAACACCGGGGAGCTGTTTTTT,CASSKGQGRILNTGELFF
TRBV18,TRBD1,NA,TRBJ2-1,TGTGCCAGCTCACCCCCGGGACAGGGGAAGAATGAGCAGTTCTTC,CASSPPGQGKNEQFF
TRBV2,TRBD2,NA,TRBJ2-5,TGTGCCAGCAGTGATCGGACTAGCGGGTACCAAGAGACCCAGTACTTC,CASSDRTSGYQETQYF
TRBV11-2,NA,NA,TRBJ1-6,TGTGCCAGCAGCTTAGTCCCTCTCATGAGTTCACCCCTCCACTTT,CASSLVPLMSSPLHF
TRBV19,TRBD2,NA,TRBJ2-2,TGTGCCAGTAGTACAGCGGGATTAGGTTCTACCGGGGAGCTGTTTTTT,CASSTAGLGSTGELFF
TRBV4-3,TRBD2,NA,TRBJ2-5,TGCGCCAGCAGCCCTGGGAGCGGGGAGCAGTACTTC,CASSPGSGEQYF
TRBV4-3,TRBD1,NA,TRBJ1-2,TGCGCCAGCAGCCAAGGGGACAGGCGGGTCTATGGCTACACCTTC,CASSQGDRRVYGYTF
TRBV7-9,NA,NA,TRBJ2-7,TGTGCCAGCAGCTTAGGCATCGATGGGCGTGTCAGAGAGCAGTACTTC,CASSLGIDGRVREQYF
TRBV9,TRBD2,NA,TRBJ2-1,TGTGCCAGCAGCGTAGTAGCGGGAGTTTACAATGAGCAGTTCTTC,CASSVVAGVYNEQFF
TRBV6-1,NA,few,TRBJ1-5,TGTGCCAGCATAAGGACAACGGGGGGTCATCAGCCCCAGCATTTT,CASIRTTGGHQPQHF
TRBV13,TRBD2,NA,TRBJ2-5,TGTGCCAGCAGCTTAGGCCCTAGCGGGGACAAGTCCCAGTACTTC,CASSLGPSGDKSQYF
TRBV6-5,NA,few,TRBJ1-1,TGTGCCAGCAGTTCTTACAGTTACGGGGACACTGAAGCTTTCTTT,CASSSYSYGDTEAFF
TRBV7-3,TRBD1,NA,TRBJ1-2,TGTGCCAGCAGCTCCGGAGGGGGGACAGGGGATGGCTACACCTTC,CASSSGGGTGDGYTF
TRBV20-1,TRBD1,NA,TRBJ1-4,TGCAGTGCTAGAGGGGGACAGGGTCTGTTTTTT,CSARGGQGLFF
TRBV10-2,NA,NA,TRBJ2-7,TGCGCCAGCCGACCTGGAGGCCCCTACGAGCAGTACTTC,CASRPGGPYEQYF
TRBV5-1,TRBD1,NA,TRBJ2-1,TGCGCCAGCAGAATTCTTGGACAGGGATACAATGAGCAGTTCTTC,CASRILGQGYNEQFF
TRBV11-3,NA,NA,TRBJ1-1,TGTGCCAGCAGCTCACAATTACCCCCCTCAGGCCTAAACACTGAAGCTTTCTTT,CASSSQLPPSGLNTEAFF
TRBV28,TRBD2,NA,TRBJ2-7,TGTTGGAGCGGGACCACCCCGAGGTTTGACGAGCAGTACTTC,CWSGTTPRFDEQYF
TRBV2,NA,NA,TRBJ2-1,TGTGCCAGCAAGGGGGTCTTGAACGACAATGAGCAGTTCTTC,CASKGVLNDNEQFF
TRBV7-9,NA,once,TRBJ2-7,TGTGCCAGCAGCTTAGTTCCTATCTACGAGCAGTACTTC,CASSLVPIYEQYF
TRBV6-5,NA,NA,TRBJ2-3,TGTGCCAGCAGTCTCACCCCGGGACTGCTTACGCAGTATTTT,CASSLTPGLLTQYF
TRBV30,NA,NA,TRBJ1-5,TGTGCCTGGAGTCTCGGGAGTAGTAGCAATCAGCCCCAGCATTTT,CAWSLGSSSNQPQHF
TRBV6-5,NA,NA,TRBJ2-5,TGTGCCAGGGGGGGGCGGCGGGGCAAGGGGGAGACCCAGTACTTC,CARGGRRGKGETQYF
TRBV5-6,NA,NA,TRBJ2-2,TGTGCCAGCAGCCCACTCGGGACAAGCACCGGGGAGCTGTTTTTT,CASSPLGTSTGELFF
TRBV10-3,NA,few,TRBJ2-7,TGTGCCATCAGTGAGTCGGAGGGGAAGCAGTACTTC,CAISESEGKQYF
TRBV30,TRBD1,NA,TRBJ1-2,TGTGCCTGGAGTGTACGGGGACAGGAGTACTATGGCTACACCTTC,CAWSVRGQEYYGYTF
TRBV2,TRBD1,many,TRBJ1-5,TGTGCCAGCAGACGGGACAGGGGCAATCAGCCCCAGCATTTT,CASRRDRGNQPQHF
TRBV7-2,TRBD2,NA,TRBJ2-1,TGTGCCAGCAGCTTAGCACTAGCGGGAGGTATACATGAGCAGTTCTTC,CASSLALAGGIHEQFF
TRBV7-3,NA,few,TRBJ1-4,TGTGCCAGCAGCGCAGTCGTGACTAATGAAAAACTGTTTTTT,CASSAVVTNEKLFF
TRBV5-1,TRBD2,once,TRBJ2-3,TGCGCCAGCAGCTTGGGTTCGGCTAGCGGGGGGGCCTGGTATACGCAGTATTTT,CASSLGSASGGAWYTQYF
TRBV10-3,TRBD2,few,TRBJ2-5,TGTGCCATCAAGGGGACTAGCAAAGAGACCCAGTACTTC,CAIKGTSKETQYF
TRBV28,TRBD1,once,TRBJ1-2,TGTGCCAGCAGTTTGGACAGGGCGCTCTATGGCTACACCTTC,CASSLDRALYGYTF
TRBV10-3,NA,NA,TRBJ2-1,TGTGCCATCAAAGGTGGTTACAGGGCGGCTTTAACCGGTATCAATGAGCAGTTCTTC,CAIKGGYRAALTGINEQFF
TRBV2,NA,once,TRBJ1-5,TGTGCCAGCAGTGAAATCATTGGGGGAGGAGGTCAGCCCCAGCATTTT,CASSEIIGGGGQPQHF
TRBV18,TRBD2,NA,TRBJ2-5,TGTGCCAGCTCACCTTTAGCGGGGCCCCAAGAGACCCAGTACTTC,CASSPLAGPQETQYF
TRBV2,NA,once,TRBJ2-7,TGTGCCAGCAGTGTAGGGTCCAAAGCGGCCGAGCAGTACTTC,CASSVGSKAAEQYF
TRBV11-2,NA,NA,TRBJ1-1,TGTGCCAGCAGCTTAGATCAGGCATTATATCTGAACACTGAAGCTTTCTTT,CASSLDQALYLNTEAFF
TRBV6-1,NA,NA,TRBJ1-5,TGTGCCAGCAGTGAGCAGGGGAATCAGCCCCAGCATTTT,CASSEQGNQPQHF